Listed below are T cell receptor beta chains from one sample, sequenced in a study of T-cell reconstitution after alpha-beta-depleted transplantation in children. TCRdb reprocessed the PCR reads with MiXCR, giving one entry per CDR3 protein. This sample has about 160,000 distinct CDR3 sequences; approximately 10% occur once, and the top ten carry about 12%. This specimen was PBMCs, taken before TCRalphabeta/CD19-depleted stem cell transplant. These receptors came from a boy aged 2-15 years with acute myeloid leukemia, due to receive a stem cell transplant. CDR3s include the opening cysteine and the closing phenylalanine or tryptophan. Each record gives: D gene, V gene, clone size, CDR3 length, J gene, CDR3 DNA, CDR3 protein. A D gene is named only where the DNA matches it firmly. Expanded clones are given a class, and other clones once, few, many or no size at all.

d_call: TRBD2
v_call: TRBV20-1
clone_size: many
cdr3_length: 18
j_call: TRBJ2-1
cdr3_nt: TGCAGTGCTAACCCCGTTACGGGAGGGGTGGACTCCTACAATGAGCAGTTCTTC
cdr3_aa: CSANPVTGGVDSYNEQFF

d_call: TRBD1
v_call: TRBV18
clone_size: many
cdr3_length: 17
j_call: TRBJ2-7
cdr3_nt: TGTGCCAGCTCACCAAAACCGGGACAGGGTATTGTCTACGAGCAGTACTTC
cdr3_aa: CASSPKPGQGIVYEQYF

d_call: TRBD1
v_call: TRBV5-1
clone_size: many
cdr3_length: 14
j_call: TRBJ2-2
cdr3_nt: TGCGCCAGCAGCTCTGGACAGGAAACCGGGGAGCTGTTTTTT
cdr3_aa: CASSSGQETGELFF

d_call: .
v_call: TRBV28
clone_size: .
cdr3_length: 15
j_call: TRBJ1-4
cdr3_nt: TGTGCCAGCAGCTTGGACAGCGAGAGGGGGGAAAAACTGTTTTTT
cdr3_aa: CASSLDSERGEKLFF

d_call: .
v_call: TRBV27
clone_size: many
cdr3_length: 14
j_call: TRBJ2-6
cdr3_nt: TGTGCCAGCAGTTTGTTGGGTGGGGCCAACGTCCTGACTTTC
cdr3_aa: CASSLLGGANVLTF

d_call: .
v_call: TRBV5-1
clone_size: many
cdr3_length: 11
j_call: TRBJ2-5
cdr3_nt: TGCGCCAGCAGCTTTCAAGAGACCCAGTACTTC
cdr3_aa: CASSFQETQYF

d_call: .
v_call: TRBV7-3
clone_size: many
cdr3_length: 12
j_call: TRBJ2-3
cdr3_nt: TGTGCCAGCAGCTCCGGGGGAGATACGCAGTATTTT
cdr3_aa: CASSSGGDTQYF

d_call: TRBD1
v_call: TRBV6-5
clone_size: many
cdr3_length: 12
j_call: TRBJ1-2
cdr3_nt: TGTGCCAGCAGTAACCGGGACAGGGGCTACACCTTC
cdr3_aa: CASSNRDRGYTF

d_call: .
v_call: TRBV25-1
clone_size: many
cdr3_length: 14
j_call: TRBJ2-1
cdr3_nt: TGTGCCAGCAGTGAAAGACTCGGTCGGAATGAGCAGTTCTTC
cdr3_aa: CASSERLGRNEQFF

d_call: .
v_call: TRBV27
clone_size: many
cdr3_length: 13
j_call: TRBJ1-5
cdr3_nt: TGTGCCAGCAGTCTTTTCTCGACAGGTCCCCAGCATTTT
cdr3_aa: CASSLFSTGPQHF

d_call: TRBD1
v_call: TRBV7-6
clone_size: .
cdr3_length: 16
j_call: TRBJ1-1
cdr3_nt: TGTGCCAGCGCTGGCTGGGACAGAAGCATGAACACTGAAGCTTTCTTT
cdr3_aa: CASAGWDRSMNTEAFF

d_call: .
v_call: TRBV6-5
clone_size: many
cdr3_length: 13
j_call: TRBJ2-2
cdr3_nt: TGTGCCAGCAGTTACGGCCTGGGCGGGGAGCTGTTTTTT
cdr3_aa: CASSYGLGGELFF

d_call: TRBD1
v_call: TRBV5-1
clone_size: many
cdr3_length: 16
j_call: TRBJ1-1
cdr3_nt: TGCGCCAGCAGCTTGGCGTGGGACAGCCCGAACACTGAAGCTTTCTTT
cdr3_aa: CASSLAWDSPNTEAFF

d_call: .
v_call: TRBV12-3/TRBV12-4
clone_size: many
cdr3_length: 15
j_call: TRBJ2-1
cdr3_nt: TGTGCCAGCAGTTTATACCAGAGCTCCTACAATGAGCAGTTCTTC
cdr3_aa: CASSLYQSSYNEQFF

d_call: TRBD1
v_call: TRBV15
clone_size: many
cdr3_length: 15
j_call: TRBJ2-1
cdr3_nt: TGTGCCACGTCGGACAGGGTACGGACCTACAATGAGCAGTTCTTC
cdr3_aa: CATSDRVRTYNEQFF

d_call: TRBD1
v_call: TRBV7-9
clone_size: many
cdr3_length: 20
j_call: TRBJ1-3
cdr3_nt: TGTGCCAGCTATACTCTAGGGGGACAGGGACTAACCGGTCCCCGAAACACCATATATTTT
cdr3_aa: CASYTLGGQGLTGPRNTIYF